This passage covers 22 T cell receptor beta chains from one sample sequenced in a study of blood T cell repertoires in COVID-19 (dated by TCRdb to 2019 to 2021). The library was built by means of the immunoSEQ multiplex PCR assay. Drawn from immuneACCESS, this table holds only the in-frame rearrangements with V and J called that TCRdb kept. Clones are partly lost; checked studies trace under half to an unresolved V gene and leave the rest unexplained. The sample contains roughly 90,000 clones, around 82% of them found a single time. Under 15% of the sample lies in the top ten. Sequencing input: peripheral blood. These receptors originate from a human donor in a cohort sampled during active COVID-19.

V and J are TRBV5-8 and TRBJ2-1; possibly TRBD1 for D (6 bases). The CDR3 sequence is 15 residues long. V lost 0 bases to trimming and J lost 7 bases, with 14 bases between them. Germline V CDR1 and CDR2: SGHTS, YDEGEE. DNA of the CDR3: TGTGCCAGCAGCTTGGGAACAGGGATGGGAAATGAGCAGTTCTTC. As protein: CASSLGTGMGNEQFF.

For this clone: Other DNA sequences in the same sample also yield this CDR3. CDR3: CASSQRLAGGTDTQYF. The CDR3 DNA reads TGTGCCAGCAGCCAGAGACTAGCGGGGGGGACAGATACGCAGTATTTT. The chain has TRBV7-3 and TRBJ2-3; 14 bases fit TRBD2. CDR3 length equals 16 residues. Per germline, CDR1 SGHTA and CDR2 FQGTGA. The V gene end was trimmed by 5 bases and the J gene end by 3 bases; junction bases not matched to a gene: 4.

The chain links TRBV7-9 to TRBJ2-2; possibly TRBD2 for D (5 bases). Trimming removed 3 bases at V and 9 bases at J, with 17 bases between. CDR1 is SEHNR and CDR2 is FQNEAQ in the germline V gene (reference sequence). The CDR3 length is 15 residues. The CDR3 nucleotides are TGTGCCAGCAGCTTCCGTACTAGTGAGCCCCGGGAGCTGTTTTTT. Amino acids: CASSFRTSEPRELFF.

V gene TRBV3-1 (or the pseudogene TRBV3-2) combines with J gene TRBJ2-2, with TRBD1 as a possible D gene (6 bases). The germline V gene has CDR1 LGHDT and CDR2 YNNKEL (reference sequence). Trimming took 1 base from V and 3 from J, leaving 9 bases between them. This CDR3 has 15 amino acids. CDR3 sequence reads: CASSQVTGYTGELFF. The CDR3 bases are TGTGCCAGCAGCCAAGTAACAGGGTACACCGGGGAGCTGTTTTTT.

The chain combines TRBV19 with TRBJ1-2; possibly TRBD1 for D (5 bases). The V and J ends lost 6 bases and 7 bases respectively, with 21 bases between them. Germline lookup yields CDR1 LNHDA and CDR2 SQIVND (reference sequence). The CDR3 consists of 15 residues. CDR3 bases: TGTGCCAGTAGGAGGCAGGGCCCAGACGCTTCTGGCTACACCTTC. This translates into CASRRQGPDASGYTF.

This clone has only a few counts. V gene TRBV6-4 combines with J gene TRBJ1-5, with D unclear. Germline lookup yields CDR1 MRHNA and CDR2 SNTAGT. V dropped 2 bases and J dropped 7 bases, with 9 bases sitting between them. The CDR3 runs 13 residues. CDR3 nucleotide sequence: TGTGCCAGCAGTGACGGACTCGGGCAGCCCCAGCATTTT. It is translated as CASSDGLGQPQHF.

V and J are TRBV6-5 and TRBJ2-4; D gene ambiguous. The germline gives CDR1 MNHEY, CDR2 SVGAGI. This CDR3 spans 14 amino acids. Trimming pared 7 bases from V and 0 bases from J, leaving 10 bases between. The CDR3 is CASTNTIAKNIQYF. The CDR3 nucleotides are TGTGCCAGCACCAACACCATAGCCAAAAACATTCAGTACTTC.

V is TRBV2 and J is TRBJ1-6, with D perhaps matching TRBD1 (6 bases). The CDR3 covers 14 residues. Germline V gene sequence: CDR1 SNHLY, CDR2 FYNNEI. V gave up 5 bases and J gave up 7 bases, with 12 bases separating them. CDR3 DNA: TGTGCCAGCAGTACTCTAGGGGGAAATTCACCCCTCCACTTT. Its translation: CASSTLGGNSPLHF.

The rearrangement links TRBV11-2 to TRBJ2-5, with 7 bases matching TRBD2. Germline V CDR1 and CDR2: SGHAT, FQNNGV. The CDR3 is made up of 15 amino acids. The trim removed 0 bases at V and 1 base at J, leaving 2 bases unmatched. For the CDR3, the DNA is TGTGCCAGCAGCTTAGAAACTAGCGCCCAAGAGACCCAGTACTTC. As protein: CASSLETSAQETQYF.

The chain combines TRBV30 with TRBJ1-3; unclear D gene. The V gene lost 8 bases and the J gene lost 0 bases, with 8 bases spanning the gap. From germline, CDR1 is GTSNPN and CDR2 SVGIG (reference sequence). The CDR3 has 12 residues. The chain's CDR3 is CALWSSGNTIYF. DNA of the CDR3: TGTGCCCTGTGGAGCTCTGGAAACACCATATATTTT.

A note on this clone: Additional DNA sequences in this sample encode the identical CDR3. This chain connects TRBV6-2 or TRBV6-3 to TRBJ1-1, with D uncertain. Germline V gene lookup returns CDR1 MNHEY and CDR2 SVGEGT. The CDR3 spans 11 residues. V lost 5 bases, J lost 8 bases, and 9 bases lay in between. The CDR3 here is CASSPGLEAFF. CDR3 coding DNA: TGTGCCAGCAGTCCAGGTTTAGAAGCTTTCTTT.

The chain is built from TRBV5-8 and TRBJ2-3; 10 nucleotides line up with TRBD1. The CDR3 covers 16 residues. CDR1 is SGHTS, CDR2 YDEGEE, per germline. Trimming took 4 bases from V and 4 from J; bases not matched to a gene: 9. For the CDR3, the DNA is TGTGCCAGCAGCCCCTGGGACAGGGGTGGCGCAGATACGCAGTATTTT. This gives the protein CASSPWDRGGADTQYF.

This clone was detected only a few times. The chain couples TRBV2 to TRBJ1-1; no clear D gene. Trimming took 6 bases from V and 2 from J, leaving 7 bases between them. The CDR3 is made up of 12 amino acids. The germline CDR1 and CDR2 sequences are SNHLY and FYNNEI. The CDR3 DNA reads as TGTGCCAGCAGGCGCTTCAACACTGAAGCTTTCTTT. It encodes CASRRFNTEAFF.

This clone was seen a handful of times. V is TRBV6-1 and J is TRBJ2-1; 11 nucleotides match TRBD2. The CDR3 covers 15 residues. The germline V gene encodes CDR1 MNHNS and CDR2 SASEGT. Trimming took 4 bases from V and 7 from J; bases not matched to a gene: 6. The CDR3 protein is CASSVAGGHGNEQFF. The CDR3 DNA reads as TGTGCCAGCAGTGTAGCGGGGGGGCACGGGAATGAGCAGTTCTTC.

This rearrangement joins TRBV30 to TRBJ2-7; D not certain. The V gene's germline CDR1 is GTSNPN and CDR2 SVGIG (reference sequence). Deletions cut 2 bases from V and 6 bases from J, with 8 bases between. There are 11 residues in the CDR3. CDR3 DNA: TGTGCCTGGAGTCTAGGTCGCGAGCAGTACTTC. Translating gives CAWSLGREQYF.

The chain has TRBV4-2 and TRBJ2-4, with a tentative D call TRBD2 (5 bases). This CDR3 is 16 amino acids long. Trimming cost V 2 bases and J 3 bases, with 14 bases left between them. The germline CDR1 and CDR2 sequences are LGHNA and YNFKEQ. The CDR3 bases are TGTGCCAGCAGCCAACACCCTTCAGAGGGCAAAAACATTCAGTACTTC. Its protein is CASSQHPSEGKNIQYF.

This clone appeared a few times. V usage is TRBV9 and J usage is TRBJ1-2, with D unclear. Trimming stripped 7 bases from V and 0 bases from J, with 22 bases between. Germline V gene sequence: CDR1 SGDLS, CDR2 YYNGEE. The CDR3 consists of 17 residues. DNA of the CDR3: TGTGCCAGCGACTCGGGCCGGGAGAACGATCCTAACTATGGCTACACCTTC. Its translation: CASDSGRENDPNYGYTF.

This chain links TRBV11-2 with TRBJ2-7; 8 positions match TRBD2. This CDR3 is built from 14 residues. CDR1 SGHAT and CDR2 FQNNGV come from the germline V gene. Trimming removed 5 bases from V and 7 bases from J; junction bases left unmatched: 10. CDR3 in amino acids: CASSPAGGFREQYF. CDR3 coding DNA: TGTGCCAGCAGCCCGGCGGGGGGTTTTAGGGAGCAGTACTTC.

The rearrangement links TRBV11-3 to TRBJ2-2; 8 bases align to TRBD2. The V and J ends lost 0 bases and 6 bases, in that order; junction bases with no gene match: 3. The CDR3 loop spans 15 amino acids. Germline V gene sequence: CDR1 SGHNT, CDR2 YENEEA. CDR3 coding DNA: TGTGCCAGCAGCTTAGAACTAGCGGCCCCCGGGGAGCTGTTTTTT. This sequence encodes CASSLELAAPGELFF.

This chain connects TRBV3-1 (or the pseudogene TRBV3-2) to TRBJ1-4, with 9 bases identical to TRBD1. In germline, CDR1 is LGHDT, CDR2 YNNKEL (reference sequence). V trimming: 4 bases; J trimming: 8 bases; junction bases outside the gene matches: 5. This CDR3 is built from 14 residues. The CDR3 loop is CASSPTGGAEKLFF. CDR3 DNA sequence: TGTGCCAGCAGCCCAACAGGGGGCGCGGAAAAACTGTTTTTT.

The J gene is TRBJ2-7, the V gene TRBV6-5; 7 bases are shared with TRBD1. CDR3 length: 14 amino acids. CDR1 is MNHEY, CDR2 SVGAGI, per germline. V lost 8 bases to trimming and J lost 3 bases; unmatched junction nucleotides: 10. The CDR3: CASQLDRVSYEQYF. The CDR3 DNA follows: TGTGCCAGCCAACTAGACAGGGTCAGCTACGAGCAGTACTTC.

The J gene is TRBJ1-4, the V gene TRBV7-9; 10 positions agree with TRBD1. J lost 7 bases, V lost 6 bases, and 8 bases had no gene match. The CDR3 runs 15 residues. CDR1 is SEHNR, CDR2 FQNEAQ, per germline (reference sequence). Here the CDR3 DNA reads TGTGCCAGCAGATTGGACGGGACAGGGGTTGAAAAACTGTTTTTT. Translation: CASRLDGTGVEKLFF.